The T cell receptor beta chain under discussion was sequenced for a study of identical twins. Each cDNA held unique molecular identifiers, and template switching gave it a universal primer site. TCRdb recomputed calls from the 5' RACE reads with MiXCR, one row per CDR3 protein. The sample holds 1.5 million to 2 million distinct CDR3 sequences, roughly a third seen once. Trimming removed 3 bases from V and 2 bases from J, with 17 bases in between. CDR1 and CDR2 (germline): DFQATT, SNEGSKA (reference sequence). The CDR3 consists of 16 residues. This receptor was taken from a newborn girl in good health. The J gene is TRBJ1-5, the V gene TRBV20-1; tentatively, D is TRBD1 (6 bases). The sample was cord blood. The CDR3 loop reads CSARGYEGGGNQPQHF. Written as DNA, the CDR3 is TGCAGTGCTAGGGGATATGAGGGGGGCGGCAATCAGCCCCAGCATTTT.